These 16 T cell receptor beta chains were sequenced from one sample in a study of T cell responses to AZD1222 COVID-19 vaccine (dated by TCRdb to the early 2020s). The sample's time point label, in plain terms: about 28 days (+/-7) after the second vaccine dose. The method behind the library was the immunoSEQ multiplex PCR assay. Here the immuneACCESS table is served through TCRdb, limited to in-frame sequences with V and J called. Missing clones are a known gap in these copies; in checked studies unresolved V genes cover under half, and the rest lacks a known reason. The sample contains 14,000 or so clones, 84% of them found a single time. The ten most abundant clones make up 39% of the sample. The starting material was peripheral blood, obtained 28 days after the second AZD1222 dose. The origin of the receptors is an adult who received the AZD1222 COVID-19 vaccine.

The chain is built from TRBV7-9 and TRBJ1-5; perhaps TRBD1 as D (5 bases). The germline V gene encodes CDR1 SEHNR and CDR2 FQNEAQ (reference sequence). V was shortened by 5 bases and J by 2 bases, with 10 bases between the two germline ends. The CDR3 runs 14 residues. CDR3 nucleotide sequence: TGTGCCAGCAGCGATGACAGAGGCAATCAGCCCCAGCATTTT. Protein sequence: CASSDDRGNQPQHF.

This chain links TRBV5-1 with TRBJ1-2, with a weak D call TRBD1 (5 bases). The V and J ends lost 0 bases and 5 bases respectively, with 17 bases between them. This CDR3 is built from 16 residues. Per germline, CDR1 SGHRS and CDR2 YFSETQ. CDR3 in amino acids: CASSLDGTDLIYGYTF. The DNA for the CDR3 is TGCGCCAGCAGCTTGGACGGGACCGATCTTATTTATGGCTACACCTTC.

The CDR3 sequence is CASSPRSGGDTQYF. CDR3 sequence (DNA): TGTGCCAGCAGCCCACGATCAGGGGGAGATACGCAGTATTTT. V gene TRBV14 combines with J gene TRBJ2-3; 7 positions agree with TRBD1. This CDR3 contains 14 residues. Germline CDR1 reads SGHDN; CDR2 reads FVKESK. Trimming cost V 4 bases and J 5 bases; bases outside gene matches: 6. Supplemented by reference TRBV14 and TRBJ2-3, the full variable domain reads EAGVTQFPSHSVIEKGQTVTLRCDPISGHDNLYWYRRVMGKEIKFLLHFVKESKQDESGMPNNRFLAERTGGTYSTLKVQPAELEDSGVYFCASSPRSGGDTQYFGPGTRLTVL.

This chain joins TRBV7-2 and TRBJ2-5; D might be TRBD2 (5 bases). CDR1 is SGHTA and CDR2 is FQGNSA in the germline V gene. The V and J ends lost 1 base and 5 bases respectively, with 11 bases between them. The CDR3 runs 14 residues. CDR3 region: CASSLGPSRETQYF. The CDR3 nucleotides read TGTGCCAGCAGCTTAGGACCTAGCCGGGAGACCCAGTACTTC. Complete variable domain (other parts from reference TRBV7-2 and TRBJ2-5): GAGVSQSPSNKVTEKGKDVELRCDPISGHTALYWYRQSLGQGLEFLIYFQGNSAPDKSGLPSDRFSAERTGGSVSTLTIQRTQQEDSAVYLCASSLGPSRETQYFGPGTRLLVL.

The CDR3 sequence is CASSVQNSNLSGANVLTF. DNA for the CDR3: TGTGCCAGCAGTGTGCAGAATTCCAACCTTTCTGGGGCCAACGTCCTGACTTTC. The chain recombines TRBV25-1 with TRBJ2-6; D gene ambiguous. Trimming pared 4 bases from V and 1 base from J, leaving 17 bases between. Germline V gene lookup returns CDR1 MGHDK and CDR2 SYGVNS. The CDR3 has 18 amino acids.

The chain has TRBV7-9 and TRBJ2-3; TRBD1 aligns across 7 bases. CDR1 and CDR2 (germline): SEHNR, FQNEAQ (reference sequence). Losses at the gene ends were 5 bases for V and 2 bases for J; bases not matched to a gene: 7. The CDR3 covers 15 residues. CDR3 sequence (DNA): TGTGCCAGCAGCATAGGGACAGATAACACAGATACGCAGTATTTT. Protein: CASSIGTDNTDTQYF.

In regard to this clone: The conserved closing phenylalanine or tryptophan is absent in this CDR3, likely reflecting a read error. Because the CDR3's place on the DNA is in doubt, the DNA is left out and the CDR3 is given as listed by TCRdb. The V and J genes are TRBV19 and TRBJ1-2. Ends included, the CDR3 has 11 residues. Germline V lookup: CDR1 LNHDA, CDR2 SQIVND (reference sequence). The CDR3 sequence is CASSIGAGISL.

V usage is TRBV7-9 and J usage is TRBJ1-2; the D is unclear. The CDR3 extends over 13 amino acids. V was clipped by 1 base and J by 2 bases, with 5 bases between them. Germline CDR1 is SEHNR and CDR2 is FQNEAQ (reference sequence). For the CDR3, the DNA is TGTGCCAGCAGCTTAGGTCTCAACTATGGCTACACCTTC. Protein: CASSLGLNYGYTF.

The rearrangement links TRBV2 to TRBJ1-5; tentative D call: TRBD1 (6 bases). This CDR3 comprises 13 residues. The ends were cut back, 7 bases at V and 3 bases at J, with 10 bases in the middle. The germline gives CDR1 SNHLY, CDR2 FYNNEI. CDR3 amino acids: CASTRGTNQPQHF. In nucleotides, the CDR3 is TGTGCCAGCACTAGGGGGACCAATCAGCCCCAGCATTTT.

The genes are TRBV11-2 and TRBJ2-5; D is undetermined. Per the germline V gene, CDR1 is SGHAT and CDR2 is FQNNGV. The CDR3 is made up of 15 amino acids. Trimming removed 3 bases at V and 1 base at J, with 12 bases between. CDR3 coding DNA: TGTGCCAGCAGCTTGTACCCTACTACCCAAGAGACCCAGTACTTC. Residues: CASSLYPTTQETQYF.

CDR3 region: CAWSVGVSREETQYF. The CDR3 DNA is TGTGCCTGGAGTGTTGGGGTCTCAAGGGAAGAGACCCAGTACTTC. The V gene is TRBV30, the J gene TRBJ2-5, with no clear D. Trimming removed 0 bases from V and 3 bases from J, with 14 bases in between. Germline CDR1 GTSNPN, CDR2 SVGIG (reference sequence). This CDR3 is 15 amino acids long.

The chain carries TRBV6-5 and TRBJ1-2, with 8 bases matching TRBD1. Germline trimming cut 4 bases from V and 4 bases from J; bases unmatched to any gene: 5. There are 14 residues in the CDR3. The germline V gene has CDR1 MNHEY and CDR2 SVGAGI. CDR3 region: CASSSGQGIYGYTF. CDR3 coding DNA: TGTGCCAGCAGTTCCGGACAGGGCATCTATGGCTACACCTTC.

The chain combines TRBV7-9 with TRBJ2-1; D uncertain. The V and J ends lost 2 bases and 0 bases respectively, with 8 bases between them. The CDR3 runs 15 residues. Germline assignment: CDR1 SEHNR and CDR2 FQNEAQ (reference sequence). This CDR3 reads CASSLPETSYNEQFF. CDR3 nucleotides: TGTGCCAGCAGCTTACCGGAGACCTCCTACAATGAGCAGTTCTTC.

The rearrangement joins TRBV12-3 or TRBV12-4 to TRBJ1-6; D is unclear. V gave up 0 bases and J gave up 8 bases, with 5 bases separating them. The CDR3 runs 13 residues. Here the CDR3 DNA reads TGTGCCAGCAGTTTAGCTTCGGATTCACCCCTCCACTTT. This encodes CASSLASDSPLHF.

The chain employs TRBV6-5 and TRBJ2-2; D ambiguous. CDR3 size: 13 residues. Germline V lookup: CDR1 MNHEY, CDR2 SVGAGI. V was clipped by 9 bases and J by 4 bases, with 12 bases between them. CDR3 sequence (DNA): TGTGCCAGTCCTGGTGTAGGCACCGGGGAGCTGTTTTTT. This encodes CASPGVGTGELFF.

In its sample, this clone was seen a few times. The chain links TRBV27 to TRBJ1-4; the D gene is possibly TRBD1 (6 bases). From germline, CDR1 is MNHEY and CDR2 SMNVEV (reference sequence). The V end lost 5 bases, the J end lost 3 bases, and 10 bases lay between the germline ends. The CDR3 runs to 14 residues. This CDR3 reads CASSLYRANEKLFF. The CDR3 DNA sequence: TGTGCCAGCAGTCTCTACAGGGCTAATGAAAAACTGTTTTTT.